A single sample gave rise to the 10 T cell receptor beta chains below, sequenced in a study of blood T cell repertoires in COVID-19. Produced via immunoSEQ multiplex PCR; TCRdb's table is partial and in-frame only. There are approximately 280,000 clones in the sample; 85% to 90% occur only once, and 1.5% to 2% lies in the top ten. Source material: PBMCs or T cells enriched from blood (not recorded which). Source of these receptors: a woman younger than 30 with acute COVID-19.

DNA of the CDR3: TGTGCCAGCAGTCCAAGGCTACTAGCGGACAATGAGCAGTTCTTC. Protein: CASSPRLLADNEQFF. The gene calls are TRBV27 and TRBJ2-1; 8 nucleotides line up with TRBD2. Losses at the gene ends were 5 bases for V and 5 bases for J; bases not matched to a gene: 8. This CDR3 spans 15 amino acids. Germline V gene data show CDR1 as MNHEY and CDR2 as SMNVEV (reference sequence).

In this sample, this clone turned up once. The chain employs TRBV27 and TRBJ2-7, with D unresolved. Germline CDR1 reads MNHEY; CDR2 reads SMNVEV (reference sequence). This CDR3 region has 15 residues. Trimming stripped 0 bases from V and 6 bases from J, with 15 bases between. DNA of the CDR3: TGTGCCAGCAGTTTATCCCCCCCGGTGTGGAGCGAGCAGTACTTC. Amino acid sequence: CASSLSPPVWSEQYF.

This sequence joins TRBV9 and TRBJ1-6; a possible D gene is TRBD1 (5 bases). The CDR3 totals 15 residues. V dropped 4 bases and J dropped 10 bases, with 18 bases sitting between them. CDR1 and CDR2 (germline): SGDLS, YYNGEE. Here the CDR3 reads CASSPAGVKGSPLHF. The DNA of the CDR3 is TGTGCCAGCAGCCCCGCGGGGGTTAAAGGGTCACCCCTCCACTTT.

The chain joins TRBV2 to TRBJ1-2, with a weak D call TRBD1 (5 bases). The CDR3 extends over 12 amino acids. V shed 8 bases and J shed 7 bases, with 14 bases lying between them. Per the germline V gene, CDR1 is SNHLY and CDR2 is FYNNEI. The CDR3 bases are TGTGCCAGCTGGCGGTCAGGGTCTGGCTACACCTTC. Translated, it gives CASWRSGSGYTF. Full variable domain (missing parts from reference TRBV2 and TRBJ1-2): EPEVTQTPSHQVTQMGQEVILRCVPISNHLYFYWYRQILGQKVEFLVSFYNNEISEKSEIFDDQFSVERPDGSNFTLKIRSTKLEDSAMYFCASWRSGSGYTFGSGTRLTVV.

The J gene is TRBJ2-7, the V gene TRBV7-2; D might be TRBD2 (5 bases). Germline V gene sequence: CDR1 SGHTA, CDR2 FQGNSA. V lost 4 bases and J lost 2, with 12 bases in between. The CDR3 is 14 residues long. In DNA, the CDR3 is TGTGCCAGCAGCTCCCTAGCACCTACCTACGAGCAGTACTTC. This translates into CASSSLAPTYEQYF.

The CDR3 DNA follows: TGTGCCACCAGTGATTTTGGGGGGAATGAGCAGTTCTTC. It yields the protein CATSDFGGNEQFF. The chain links TRBV24-1 to TRBJ2-1, with D maybe TRBD2 (6 bases). V lost 1 base, J lost 7 bases, and 7 bases lay in between. The CDR3 covers 13 residues. CDR1 KGHDR and CDR2 SFDVKD come from the germline V gene.

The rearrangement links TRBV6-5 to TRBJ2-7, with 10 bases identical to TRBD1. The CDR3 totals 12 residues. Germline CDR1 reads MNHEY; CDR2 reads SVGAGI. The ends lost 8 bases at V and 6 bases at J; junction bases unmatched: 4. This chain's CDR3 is CASWDRGGEQYF. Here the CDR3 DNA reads TGTGCCAGCTGGGACAGGGGAGGCGAGCAGTACTTC.

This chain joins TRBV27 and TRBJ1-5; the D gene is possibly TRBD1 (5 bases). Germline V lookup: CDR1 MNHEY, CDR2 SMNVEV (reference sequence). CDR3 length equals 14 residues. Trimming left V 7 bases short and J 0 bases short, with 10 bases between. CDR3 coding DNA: TGTGCCAGCAATCAGGGTTTTAGCAATCAGCCCCAGCATTTT. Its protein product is CASNQGFSNQPQHF.

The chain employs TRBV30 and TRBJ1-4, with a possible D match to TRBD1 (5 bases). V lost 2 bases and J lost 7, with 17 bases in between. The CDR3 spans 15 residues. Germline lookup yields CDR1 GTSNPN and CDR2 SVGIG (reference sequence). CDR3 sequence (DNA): TGTGCCTGGAGTATACCGACAGCGGGAAGTGAAAAACTGTTTTTT. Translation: CAWSIPTAGSEKLFF.

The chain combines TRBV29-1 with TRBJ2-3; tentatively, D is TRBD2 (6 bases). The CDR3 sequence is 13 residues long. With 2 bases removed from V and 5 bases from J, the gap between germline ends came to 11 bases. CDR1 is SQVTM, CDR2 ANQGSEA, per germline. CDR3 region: CSVEQGLQDTQYF. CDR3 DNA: TGCAGCGTTGAACAGGGACTTCAAGATACGCAGTATTTT.